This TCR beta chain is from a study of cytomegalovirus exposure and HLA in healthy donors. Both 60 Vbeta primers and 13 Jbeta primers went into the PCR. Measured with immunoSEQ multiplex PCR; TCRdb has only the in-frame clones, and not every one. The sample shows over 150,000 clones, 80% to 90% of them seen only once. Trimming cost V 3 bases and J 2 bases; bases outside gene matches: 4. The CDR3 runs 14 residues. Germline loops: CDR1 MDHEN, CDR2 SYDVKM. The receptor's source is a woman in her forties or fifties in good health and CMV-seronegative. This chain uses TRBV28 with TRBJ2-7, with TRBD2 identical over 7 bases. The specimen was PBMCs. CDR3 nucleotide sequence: TGTGCCAGCAGTTTGCGGGGACTACCCTACGAGCAGTACTTC. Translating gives CASSLRGLPYEQYF.